This passage covers 32 T cell receptor beta chains from one sample sequenced in a study of OX40 agonist ivuxolimab in advanced cancers. TCRdb's copy holds only in-frame clones and misses some; the assay was immunoSEQ multiplex PCR. This table has 55,000 to 75,000 clones, 85% appearing once. The starting material was CD4+ or CD8+ T cells sorted from blood, obtained in a trial of the OX40 agonist ivuxolimab. These receptors were taken from an adult with an advanced solid tumor such as melanoma, head and neck, liver or kidney cancer.

The rearrangement joins TRBV28 to TRBJ1-1, with D maybe TRBD1 (6 bases). Trimming took off 1 base at V and 0 bases at J, with 9 bases between the two ends. Germline-derived CDR1 and CDR2 are MDHEN and SYDVKM. The CDR3 consists of 15 residues. The CDR3: CASSLYGDMNTEAFF. The CDR3 nucleotides read TGTGCCAGCAGTTTATACGGGGACATGAACACTGAAGCTTTCTTT.

V usage is TRBV5-4 and J usage is TRBJ2-3; D uncertain. This CDR3 spans 13 amino acids. Per germline, CDR1 SGHNT and CDR2 YYREEE (reference sequence). V was cut by 0 bases and J by 7 bases, with 9 bases left in between. CDR3 DNA sequence: TGTGCCAGCAGCTTGGTTCCTACCCATACGCAGTATTTT. It codes for CASSLVPTHTQYF.

CDR3 coding DNA: TGTGCCAGCAGTTACAGTCAGGCCGTTTACAATGAGCAGTTCTTC. It codes for CASSYSQAVYNEQFF. V usage is TRBV6-6 and J usage is TRBJ2-1; no firm D call. V dropped 2 bases and J dropped 4 bases, with 12 bases sitting between them. The germline gives CDR1 MNHNY, CDR2 SVGAGI (reference sequence). This CDR3 is 15 amino acids long.

The chain uses TRBV10-1 and TRBJ2-2; TRBD1 matches at 9 bases. The CDR3 consists of 15 residues. After removal of 6 bases from V and 0 bases from J, the junction contained 2 bases not matched to a gene. The germline V gene encodes CDR1 WNHNN and CDR2 SYGVQD (reference sequence). CDR3 loop: CASSGDRANTGELFF. CDR3 nucleotides: TGCGCCAGCAGCGGGGACAGGGCGAACACCGGGGAGCTGTTTTTT.

The chain employs TRBV18 and TRBJ1-1; D gene uncertain. Germline CDR1 reads KGHSH; CDR2 reads LQKENI. The length of the CDR3 is 12 residues. V lost 3 bases to trimming and J lost 8 bases, with 10 bases between them. The CDR3, as DNA: TGTGCCAGCTCACCTTCGGGAGAAGAAGCTTTCTTT. Translation: CASSPSGEEAFF.

The J gene is TRBJ2-7, the V gene TRBV6-1; 10 bases match TRBD2. With V trimmed by 2 bases and J by 0 bases, 10 bases remained unmatched. Germline CDR1 reads MNHNS; CDR2 reads SASEGT. The length of the CDR3 is 18 residues. CDR3: CASSEPRPSGRSSYEQYF. The CDR3 bases are TGTGCCAGCAGTGAACCTAGGCCTAGCGGGAGAAGCTCCTACGAGCAGTACTTC.

The rearrangement uses TRBV5-1 and TRBJ2-2, with TRBD1 as a possible D gene (5 bases). This CDR3 contains 14 residues. Per germline, CDR1 SGHRS and CDR2 YFSETQ. Trimming removed 2 bases from V and 4 bases from J, with 9 bases in between. The CDR3 here is CASSFSRVTGELFF. CDR3 DNA: TGCGCCAGCAGCTTTAGCAGGGTCACCGGGGAGCTGTTTTTT.

This chain joins TRBV27 and TRBJ2-7, with TRBD1 matching 7 bases. Trimming removed 2 bases from V and 7 bases from J; junction bases left unmatched: 8. From germline, CDR1 is MNHEY and CDR2 SMNVEV (reference sequence). CDR3 size: 14 residues. DNA of the CDR3: TGTGCCAGCAGTTTAACTACAGGGGTCGGAGAGCAGTACTTC. Translated: CASSLTTGVGEQYF.

The chain recombines TRBV30 with TRBJ2-5; a possible D gene is TRBD2 (5 bases). Germline assignment: CDR1 GTSNPN and CDR2 SVGIG (reference sequence). With 4 bases removed from V and 5 bases from J, the gap between germline ends came to 8 bases. The CDR3 consists of 11 residues. The CDR3, as DNA: TGTGCCTGGACTAGCTTGGAGACCCAGTACTTC. This sequence encodes CAWTSLETQYF.

The chain employs TRBV6-5 and TRBJ1-5; D is possibly TRBD1 (5 bases). Germline V gene sequence: CDR1 MNHEY, CDR2 SVGAGI. CDR3 length: 14 residues. Trimming removed 4 bases at V and 9 bases at J, with 16 bases between. The CDR3 spells CASSSGLLSWPQHF. DNA for the CDR3: TGTGCCAGCAGTTCGGGACTGTTAAGCTGGCCCCAGCATTTT.

The chain joins TRBV2 to TRBJ2-6; D may correspond to TRBD1 or TRBD2 (5 bases each). Trimming stripped 5 bases from V and 1 base from J, with 12 bases between. The CDR3 has 16 amino acids. Per the germline V gene, CDR1 is SNHLY and CDR2 is FYNNEI. The DNA for the CDR3 is TGTGCCAGCAGTCGGGACCGGCCATCTGGGGCCAACGTCCTGACTTTC. Residues: CASSRDRPSGANVLTF.

As concerns this clone: One base separates it from a far larger clone, so it is likely a read error. The chain links TRBV5-6 to TRBJ2-7; D is perhaps TRBD1 (5 bases). Germline V gene lookup returns CDR1 SGHDT and CDR2 YYEEEE. CDR3 length: 14 residues. Trimming left V 0 bases short and J 5 bases short, with 12 bases between. This chain's CDR3 is CASSLEQGSDEQYV. The CDR3 nucleotides read TGTGCCAGCAGCTTGGAGCAGGGCAGCGACGAGCAGTACGTC.

The gene calls are TRBV28 and TRBJ2-3, with TRBD2 identical over 11 bases. The CDR3 is 19 amino acids. Germline V gene lookup returns CDR1 MDHEN and CDR2 SYDVKM. V shed 2 bases and J 0 bases; nucleotides not matched to a gene: 10. CDR3 sequence reads: CASSLPVAGGLDSTDTQYF. CDR3 sequence (DNA): TGTGCCAGCAGTTTACCAGTAGCGGGGGGGCTTGATAGCACAGATACGCAGTATTTT.

The genes are TRBV15 and TRBJ1-2; D gene uncertain. The CDR3 runs 18 residues. The germline gives CDR1 LNHNV, CDR2 YYDKDF (reference sequence). V shed 1 base and J shed 3 bases, with 21 bases lying between them. CDR3 nucleotide sequence: TGTGCCACCAGCAGAGGAGCGGGGATTCGTGGACGAGACTATGGCTACACCTTC. Translation gives CATSRGAGIRGRDYGYTF.

In its sample, this clone was seen once. The V call is TRBV6-6, the J call TRBJ1-2; a possible D gene is TRBD1 (6 bases). This CDR3 has 12 residues. Germline V gene lookup returns CDR1 MNHNY and CDR2 SVGAGI (reference sequence). V was cut by 5 bases and J by 7 bases, with 11 bases left in between. CDR3 in DNA: TGTGCCAGCAGTCCCACAGGGAGTGGCTACACCTTC. It specifies CASSPTGSGYTF.

This sequence joins TRBV28 and TRBJ2-7; maybe TRBD2 (5 bases). This CDR3 has 13 residues. The germline V gene has CDR1 MDHEN and CDR2 SYDVKM. V dropped 5 bases and J dropped 7 bases, with 15 bases sitting between them. CDR3 region: CASSLAGEGEQYF. CDR3 coding DNA: TGTGCCAGCAGTCTCGCAGGCGAGGGAGAGCAGTACTTC.

The chain employs TRBV6-5 and TRBJ2-7; TRBD1 matches at 7 bases. The CDR3 is made up of 14 amino acids. The germline CDR1 and CDR2 sequences are MNHEY and SVGAGI. V was clipped by 5 bases and J by 1 base; unmatched bases: 5. As DNA, the CDR3 is TGTGCCAGCAGTACGTACAGGGGTTCCTACGAGCAGTACGTC. Translating it yields CASSTYRGSYEQYV.

V is TRBV27 and J is TRBJ2-5; perhaps TRBD2 as D (5 bases). Germline values: CDR1 MNHEY, CDR2 SMNVEV (reference sequence). This CDR3 comprises 14 residues. V lost 5 bases and J 1 base, leaving 11 bases between the germline ends. CDR3 residues: CASSATTFQETQYF. As DNA, the CDR3 is TGTGCCAGCAGTGCGACTACGTTCCAAGAGACCCAGTACTTC.

The genes are TRBV27 and TRBJ1-5, with D uncertain. The V gene's germline CDR1 is MNHEY and CDR2 SMNVEV (reference sequence). CDR3 length: 15 amino acids. V lost 3 bases to trimming and J lost 1 base, with 10 bases between them. The CDR3 spells CASSFNGRSNQPQHF. CDR3 bases: TGTGCCAGCAGTTTTAATGGCAGAAGCAATCAGCCCCAGCATTTT.

The rearrangement joins TRBV6-5 to TRBJ1-2; TRBD1 agrees at 9 bases. The CDR3 has 14 amino acids. CDR1 and CDR2 (germline): MNHEY, SVGAGI. Trimming removed 6 bases from V and 2 bases from J; junction bases left unmatched: 4. The CDR3 loop is CASRGTGRNYGYTF. The CDR3 DNA sequence: TGTGCCAGCAGAGGGACAGGGCGGAACTATGGCTACACCTTC.

The chain uses TRBV23-1 and TRBJ1-1, with D unresolved. TRBV23-1 is known as an ORF, though its function is uncertain. Trimming pared 3 bases from V and 1 base from J, leaving 12 bases between. The length of the CDR3 is 15 residues. DNA for the CDR3: TGCGCCAGCAGTCAGAGTTCCCGGGAGAACACTGAAGCTTTCTTT. Translating it yields CASSQSSRENTEAFF.

The V call is TRBV19, the J call TRBJ1-3; D not certain. Per germline, CDR1 LNHDA and CDR2 SQIVND (reference sequence). Trimming took off 4 bases at V and 0 bases at J, with 10 bases between the two ends. The CDR3 is 15 residues long. CDR3 coding DNA: TGTGCCAGTAGTACGATCGGCGGCTCTGGAAACACCATATATTTT. This encodes CASSTIGGSGNTIYF.

In this sample, this clone turned up once. The CDR3 DNA reads as TGTGCCAGCAGCACTCAAAGCGCTGCGAACACCGGGGAGCTGTTTTTT. Its translation: CASSTQSAANTGELFF. The chain uses TRBV9 and TRBJ2-2; D is undetermined. This CDR3 is 16 amino acids long. Per the germline V gene, CDR1 is SGDLS and CDR2 is YYNGEE. The ends were cut back, 4 bases at V and 0 bases at J, with 13 bases in the middle.

The chain links TRBV19 to TRBJ2-7; D unresolved. The CDR3 sequence is 14 residues long. Deletions cut 1 base from V and 3 bases from J, with 10 bases between. CDR1 and CDR2 from the germline V gene are LNHDA and SQIVND (reference sequence). The CDR3 loop is CASSIVVRHYEQYF. Here the CDR3 DNA reads TGTGCCAGTAGTATAGTAGTTCGGCACTACGAGCAGTACTTC. The whole variable domain, filled in from reference TRBV19 and TRBJ2-7, reads DGGITQSPKYLFRKEGQNVTLSCEQNLNHDAMYWYRQDPGQGLRLIYYSQIVNDFQKGDIAEGYSVSREKKESFPLTVTSAQKNPTAFYLCASSIVVRHYEQYFGPGTRLTVT.

The chain uses TRBV28 and TRBJ2-2; 7 positions match TRBD1. The germline V gene has CDR1 MDHEN and CDR2 SYDVKM. The CDR3 contains 13 residues. The V and J ends lost 8 bases and 4 bases, in that order; junction bases with no gene match: 4. The CDR3 here is CASDRDRTGELFF. The CDR3 bases are TGTGCCAGCGACAGGGATCGCACCGGGGAGCTGTTTTTT. The full variable domain, rest sourced from reference TRBV28 and TRBJ2-2, is DVKVTQSSRYLVKRTGEKVFLECVQDMDHENMFWYRQDPGLGLRLIYFSYDVKMKEKGDIPEGYSVSREKKERFSLILESASTNQTSMYLCASDRDRTGELFFGEGSRLTVL.

In its sample, this clone was seen once. The chain carries TRBV6-6 and TRBJ1-6; D is unresolved. The V end was cut by 0 bases, the J end by 7 bases, with 4 bases between. The CDR3 consists of 13 residues. Germline CDR1 reads MNHNY; CDR2 reads SVGAGI (reference sequence). CDR3 in DNA: TGTGCCAGCAGTTACTCGGGGAATTCACCCCTCCACTTT. Its protein product is CASSYSGNSPLHF.

The V and J genes are TRBV28 and TRBJ2-7; TRBD1 agrees at 9 bases. Trimming cost V 10 bases and J 1 base; bases outside gene matches: 8. CDR1 is MDHEN and CDR2 is SYDVKM in the germline V gene. The CDR3 contains 14 residues. For the CDR3, the DNA is TGTGCCATCGTCGGAGGACAGGGGTCCTACGAGCAGTACGTC. Encoded protein: CAIVGGQGSYEQYV.

In its sample, this clone was seen a few times. The rearrangement uses TRBV7-6 and TRBJ1-3; possible D gene TRBD1, 6 bases. CDR3 size: 17 residues. The V and J ends lost 5 bases and 0 bases respectively, with 17 bases between them. Per germline, CDR1 SGHVS and CDR2 FNYEAQ. CDR3 bases: TGTGCCAGCAGCCGAAGACAGGCTTCCGACTCTGGAAACACCATATATTTT. The encoded protein is CASSRRQASDSGNTIYF. Full variable domain (remainder filled in from reference TRBV7-6 and TRBJ1-3): GAGVSQSPRYKVTKRGQDVALRCDPISGHVSLYWYRQALGQGPEFLTYFNYEAQQDKSGLPNDRFSAERPEGSISTLTIQRTEQRDSAMYRCASSRRQASDSGNTIYFGEGSWLTVV.

The chain is built from TRBV4-3 and TRBJ2-3, with 15 bases lining up with TRBD2. Germline V CDR1 and CDR2: LGHNA, YSLEER. With 3 bases clipped from V and 4 bases from J, the junction kept 8 bases outside the gene matches. The CDR3 consists of 18 residues. CDR3 region: CASSQGAGTSGRSDTQYF. The CDR3 nucleotides read TGCGCCAGCAGCCAGGGGGCCGGGACTAGCGGGAGGTCAGATACGCAGTATTTT.

The chain links TRBV30 to TRBJ2-5; 13 bases are a match to TRBD2. CDR3 length equals 15 residues. CDR1 is GTSNPN and CDR2 is SVGIG in the germline V gene (reference sequence). Trimming cost V 4 bases and J 4 bases; bases outside gene matches: 6. The CDR3 protein is CAWTWTSGRSETQYF. DNA of the CDR3: TGTGCCTGGACCTGGACTAGCGGGAGATCAGAGACCCAGTACTTC.

As to this clone: Relative to the germline gene, one junction end is altered; a read error may explain this. V is TRBV7-2 and J is TRBJ1-2; D gene unclear. The V gene's germline CDR1 is SGHTA and CDR2 FQGNSA. This CDR3 has 13 residues. CDR3 in amino acids: CASSQSANYGYTF. Here the CDR3 DNA reads TGCGCCAGCAGCCAATCAGCAAACTATGGCTACACCTTC.

The V call is TRBV4-1, the J call TRBJ2-3, with a tentative D call TRBD2 (7 bases). Germline V CDR1 and CDR2: MGHRA, YSYEKL. Trimming shortened V by 0 bases and J by 4 bases, and 14 bases separated the two germline ends. This CDR3 has 16 residues. The CDR3 loop reads CASSQDLMGGPDTQYF. CDR3 nucleotides: TGCGCCAGCAGCCAAGATCTGATGGGGGGGCCAGATACGCAGTATTTT.